This T cell receptor beta chain was sequenced during a study of blood T cells in healthy people across ages. For the second PCR, which ran for about 6 to 11 cycles, a sample-barcoded 5' primer and a J-beta primer mix were used. TCRdb used MiXCR to reprocess the 5' RACE reads, holding one entry per CDR3 protein. The repertoire includes under 950,000 distinct CDR3 sequences, about a fifth of them detected once, and roughly 22% sits in the top ten. This clonotype was counted a few times. Specimen: blood. This clonotype originated in a man in his 70s in good health.

CDR3 sequence: CASSQGSSGAYEQYV. The DNA for the CDR3 is TGTGCCAGCAGCCAAGGGAGTAGCGGGGCCTACGAGCAGTACGTC. V and J are TRBV3-1 and TRBJ2-7, with TRBD2 matching over 8 bases. Unmatched junction bases numbered 4, after V lost 1 base and J lost 2 bases. Germline V lookup: CDR1 LGHDT, CDR2 YNNKEL (reference sequence). The CDR3 extends over 15 amino acids.